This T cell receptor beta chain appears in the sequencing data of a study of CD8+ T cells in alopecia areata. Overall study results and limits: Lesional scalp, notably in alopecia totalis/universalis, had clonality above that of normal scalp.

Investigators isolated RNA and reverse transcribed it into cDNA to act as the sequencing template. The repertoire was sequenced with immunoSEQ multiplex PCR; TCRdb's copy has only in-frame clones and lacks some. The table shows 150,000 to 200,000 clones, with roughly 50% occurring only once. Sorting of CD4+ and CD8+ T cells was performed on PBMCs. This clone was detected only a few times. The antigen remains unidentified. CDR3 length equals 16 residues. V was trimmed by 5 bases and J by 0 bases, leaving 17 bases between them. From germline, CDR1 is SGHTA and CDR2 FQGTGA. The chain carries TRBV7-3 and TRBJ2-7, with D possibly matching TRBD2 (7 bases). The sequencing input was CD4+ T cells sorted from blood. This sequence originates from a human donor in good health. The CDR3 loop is CASSPRGGRSSYEQYF. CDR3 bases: TGTGCCAGCAGCCCGAGGGGGGGCCGGTCCTCCTACGAGCAGTACTTC.